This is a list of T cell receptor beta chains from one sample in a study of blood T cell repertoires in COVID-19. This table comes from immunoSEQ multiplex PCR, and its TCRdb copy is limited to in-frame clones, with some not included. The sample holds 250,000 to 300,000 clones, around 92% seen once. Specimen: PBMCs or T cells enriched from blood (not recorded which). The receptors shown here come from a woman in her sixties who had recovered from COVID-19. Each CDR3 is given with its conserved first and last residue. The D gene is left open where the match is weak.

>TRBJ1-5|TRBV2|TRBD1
CASSGTGENQPQHF
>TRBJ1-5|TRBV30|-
CAWSPQGDQPQHF
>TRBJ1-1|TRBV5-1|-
CASNPGDMNTEAFF
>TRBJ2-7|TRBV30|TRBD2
CAWSAYSGRSYEQYF
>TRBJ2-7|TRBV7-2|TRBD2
CASSPGRRSTYEQYF
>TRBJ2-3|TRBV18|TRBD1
CASQQGGWTDTQYF
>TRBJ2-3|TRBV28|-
CASRGTVLSTDTQYF
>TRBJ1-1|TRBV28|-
CASSLYSLEAFF
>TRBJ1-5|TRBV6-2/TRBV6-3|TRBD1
CASSYSPTGVQPQHF
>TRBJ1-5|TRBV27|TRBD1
CASSDRGYGNQPQHF
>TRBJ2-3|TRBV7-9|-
CASTSRGVADTQYF
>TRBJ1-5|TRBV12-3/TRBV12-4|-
CASSLANQPQHF
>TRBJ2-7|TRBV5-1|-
CASSSLGERSSYEQYF
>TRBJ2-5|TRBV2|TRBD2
CASRGLAVGGETQYF
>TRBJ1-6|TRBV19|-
CASSTWGVSPLHF
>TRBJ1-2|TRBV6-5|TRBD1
CASSRGTGEGGGYTF
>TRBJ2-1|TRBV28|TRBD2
CASSSGGRNSYNEQFF
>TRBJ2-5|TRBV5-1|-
CASSLGLQGQETQYF
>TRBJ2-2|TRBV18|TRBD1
CASSPRGQGVAGELFF
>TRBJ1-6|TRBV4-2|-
CASSQEQTTYNSPLHF
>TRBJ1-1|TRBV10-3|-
CAISEAGMNTEAFF
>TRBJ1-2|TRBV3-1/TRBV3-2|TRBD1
CASSQWTGDGYTF
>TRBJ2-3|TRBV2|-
CASSGLLSTDTQYF
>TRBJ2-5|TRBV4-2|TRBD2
CASSQDRSSGRETQYF
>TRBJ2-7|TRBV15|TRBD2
CATSRVTSGSDEQYF
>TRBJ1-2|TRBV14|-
CASSQDSQGYGYTF
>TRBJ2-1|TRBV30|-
CAWITGSSYNEQFF
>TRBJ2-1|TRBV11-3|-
CASSSRDTTYNEQFF
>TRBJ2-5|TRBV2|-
CASRERQETQYF
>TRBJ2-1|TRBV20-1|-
CSAQNYNEQFF
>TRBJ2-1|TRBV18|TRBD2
CASSPPGRGGSYNEQFF
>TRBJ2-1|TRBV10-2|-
CASRAFGGRPYNEQFF
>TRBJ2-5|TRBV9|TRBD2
CASSVAGGHETQYF
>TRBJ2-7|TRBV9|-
CASSADRNYNEQYF
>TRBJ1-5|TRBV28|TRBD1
CASNTQGASQPQHF
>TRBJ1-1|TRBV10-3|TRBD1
CAISESRQGSTEAFF
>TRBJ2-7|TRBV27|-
CASSLAPSTGPAIDEQYF
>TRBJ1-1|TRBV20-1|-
CSAERVEAFF
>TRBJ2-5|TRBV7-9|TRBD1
CASSRQGDSETQYF
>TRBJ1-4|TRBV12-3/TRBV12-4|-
CASSFAHPGKLFF
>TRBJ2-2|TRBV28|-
CASSLTSAPNTGELFF
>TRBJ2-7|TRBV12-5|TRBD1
CASGRGQTYEQYF
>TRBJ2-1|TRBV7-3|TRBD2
CASSSSRLAGALNEQFF
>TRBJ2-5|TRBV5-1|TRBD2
CASSFPTSGGSQETQYF
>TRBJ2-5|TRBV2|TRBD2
CASSVLAGGGETQYF
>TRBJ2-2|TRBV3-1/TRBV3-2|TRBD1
CASSPPGQYSGELFF
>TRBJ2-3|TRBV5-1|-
CASSGGTSKGTDTQYF
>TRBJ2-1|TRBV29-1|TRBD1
CSAGTGEQFF
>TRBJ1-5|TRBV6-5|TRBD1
CASTVGAGGGQPQHF
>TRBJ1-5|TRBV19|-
CASSTPTGSKWSNQPQHF
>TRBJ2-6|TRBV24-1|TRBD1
CATSQGSGANVLTF
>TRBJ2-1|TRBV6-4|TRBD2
CASSLLAGGPRNEQFF
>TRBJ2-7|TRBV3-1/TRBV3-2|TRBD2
CASSGAPGGLSYEQYF
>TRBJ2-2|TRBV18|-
CASSPQGPGELFF
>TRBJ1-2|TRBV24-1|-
CATSVEANYGYTF
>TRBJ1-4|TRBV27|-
CASSRGQTTNEKLFF
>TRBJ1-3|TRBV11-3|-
CASSLGPGDTIYF
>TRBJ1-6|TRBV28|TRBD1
CASSFPPYRGLGSPLHF